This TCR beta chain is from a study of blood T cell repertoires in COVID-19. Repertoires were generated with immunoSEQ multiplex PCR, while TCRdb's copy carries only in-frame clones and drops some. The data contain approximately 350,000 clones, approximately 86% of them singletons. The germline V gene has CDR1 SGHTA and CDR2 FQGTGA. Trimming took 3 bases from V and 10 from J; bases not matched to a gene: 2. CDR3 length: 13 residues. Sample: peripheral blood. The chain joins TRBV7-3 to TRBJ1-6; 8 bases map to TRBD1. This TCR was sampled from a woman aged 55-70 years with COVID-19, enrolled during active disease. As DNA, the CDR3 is TGTGCCAGCAGCTTCACAGGGGGATCACCCCTCCACTTT. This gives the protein CASSFTGGSPLHF.